Listed below are T cell receptor beta chains from one sample, sequenced in a study of CD8+CD57+ T cells in acquired aplastic anemia. TCRdb redid the calling of the reads with MiXCR, one entry per CDR3 protein. The sample lists about 160,000 distinct CDR3 sequences, around half occurring once. The sequenced sample was sorted CD4+, CD8+, or CD8+CD57+ T cells (not recorded which) from PBMCs. The source is a human donor with aplastic anemia. The CDR3 runs from the conserved cysteine through the conserved F or W.

v_call	j_call	cdr3_aa
TRBV20-1	TRBJ1-6	CSARPGSGDSPLHF
TRBV24-1	TRBJ1-1	CATSGARPSDAGAFF
TRBV20-1	TRBJ2-5	CSARVGGGSGVRRPYF
TRBV29-1	TRBJ2-7	CSAETESDEQYF
TRBV7-2	TRBJ2-6	CASSLGGSGANVLTF
TRBV10-3	TRBJ1-6	CAISEVRGGSPLHF
TRBV7-6	TRBJ1-4	CASSLALGHNEKLFF
TRBV7-6	TRBJ1-5	CASSLEGTDQPQHF
TRBV7-9	TRBJ2-1	CASRTGTSGINEQFF
TRBV24-1	TRBJ2-7	CATSDPSSGLLEQYF
TRBV30	TRBJ2-3	CAQNGVAGAPDTQYF
TRBV7-8	TRBJ2-7	CASSYGGEQYF
TRBV6-2/TRBV6-3	TRBJ2-7	CASTWGSEQYF
TRBV11-1	TRBJ1-2	CASSSQKTGGGDYGYTF
TRBV19	TRBJ1-2	CASSIGVGSGYGYTF
TRBV2	TRBJ2-5	CASSGTVGGETQYF
TRBV7-8	TRBJ1-1	CASSSALGGASTEAFF
TRBV3-1	TRBJ2-7	CASSRDISVGEQYF
TRBV9	TRBJ2-7	CASSVEGFEQYF
TRBV5-6	TRBJ2-1	CASSFLSGTGYNEQFF
TRBV29-1	TRBJ2-4	CSGSLFDIQYF
TRBV28	TRBJ1-1	CASIRGGGNTEAFF
TRBV29-1	TRBJ2-7	CSVGSDYEQYF
TRBV11-2	TRBJ2-2	CASSLVGTSGILNTGELFF
TRBV2	TRBJ2-1	CASTADGSYNEQFF
TRBV20-1	TRBJ2-7	CSARWGGGAYEQYF
TRBV7-8	TRBJ2-5	CASSFTSGGNQETQYF
TRBV7-3	TRBJ2-7	CASSLTPTTYEQYF
TRBV5-1	TRBJ1-2	CASSLDHGAGYTF
TRBV15	TRBJ2-7	CATSRDRIYEQYF
TRBV11-2	TRBJ2-5	CASSLFLGRTSGRGETQYF
TRBV5-1	TRBJ1-1	CASSTGYTEAFF
TRBV19	TRBJ1-6	CASSIRQGRGSPLHF
TRBV20-1	TRBJ2-3	CSAMGEQGWSDTQYF
TRBV5-1	TRBJ2-3	CASSEGAKTDTQYF
TRBV28	TRBJ2-7	CASSLFTGQGGEQYF
TRBV7-9	TRBJ1-2	CASSLKIGYTF
TRBV2	TRBJ2-7	CASIAGSRSYEQYF
TRBV20-1	TRBJ2-5	CSARAGGSQGTQYF
TRBV6-5	TRBJ2-7	CASSYLDSLYEQYF
TRBV19	TRBJ2-3	CASSTSTDRTQYF
TRBV11-1	TRBJ1-1	CASSLVPGDTEAFF
TRBV20-1	TRBJ1-1	CSARQGGPEAFF
TRBV25-1	TRBJ2-2	CASSEFKNTGELFF
TRBV7-6	TRBJ2-3	CASSLLGLAGSSTDTQYF
TRBV12-3/TRBV12-4	TRBJ2-3	CASSRLGADTQYF
TRBV7-2	TRBJ2-3	CASSLFSAGEGTDTQYF
TRBV5-4	TRBJ2-3	CASSSPRGGRGGTDTQYF
TRBV4-1	TRBJ2-1	CASSQIAGDLNEQFF
TRBV5-1	TRBJ1-1	CASSFISGETEAFF
TRBV20-1	TRBJ2-7	CSARTSGGVYEQYF
TRBV5-1	TRBJ2-7	CASSPGTSGSHEQYF
TRBV29-1	TRBJ2-1	CSASDSGRGGNEQFF
TRBV10-3	TRBJ2-3	CAISESGGADTQYF
TRBV7-8	TRBJ2-1	CASSLATDEQFF
TRBV9	TRBJ2-6	CASSPGGAGANVLTF
TRBV20-1	TRBJ1-2	CSASHPWDYGYTF
TRBV29-1	TRBJ2-7	CSVGGPGQGADEQYF
TRBV2	TRBJ1-5	CASSATGDGRQPQHF